This passage covers 10 T cell receptor beta chains from one sample sequenced in a study of T cells in women clearing cervical HPV infection. Produced via immunoSEQ multiplex PCR; TCRdb's table is partial and in-frame only. This sample's clone table lists about 31,000 clones. The sequencing input was blood buffy coat. These receptors were obtained from a woman aged 18-69 years with a cervical HPV16 infection that either progressed to CIN3+ or cleared (not recorded which).

Concerning this clone itself: The read finishes 3 residues shy of the CDR3 end, and the germline J gene is used to complete it. This sequence joins TRBV19 and TRBJ1-2; a weak D match, TRBD1 (6 bases). CDR3 length: 14 residues. Germline lookup yields CDR1 LNHDA and CDR2 SQIVND (reference sequence). The CDR3 protein is CASTPDSSSRDYTF. Partial CDR3 DNA: TGTGCCAGTACCCCGGACAGTAGTTCAAGGGAC.

Note on this clone: Coverage ceases 3 residues before the CDR3 finishes, and the germline J gene fills in the end. The rearrangement links TRBV5-1 to TRBJ2-3; 15 bases agree with TRBD2. The CDR3 totals 16 residues. Per germline, CDR1 SGHRS and CDR2 YFSETQ. The V segment lost 4 bases and the J segment 5 bases; nucleotides outside the gene matches: 5. This chain's CDR3 is CASSPGLAGGLDTQYF. CDR3 bases read: TGCGCCAGCAGCCCCGGACTAGCGGGAGGGTTAGATACG.

In regard to this clone: The read is 3 residues too short to cover the CDR3 end, so that end is filled in from the germline J gene. This sequence joins TRBV19 and TRBJ1-2; D uncertain. This CDR3 contains 18 residues. The germline CDR1 and CDR2 sequences are LNHDA and SQIVND (reference sequence). V was cut by 0 bases and J by 1 base, with 18 bases left in between. This CDR3 reads CASSIDLRRGRNNYGYTF. The part of the CDR3 DNA that was read is TGTGCCAGTAGTATAGATCTGAGGCGGGGAAGAAATAACTATGGC.

As to this clone: A read error may account for a junction end that differs from germline. The read ends 3 residues before the CDR3 terminus; that terminus is restored from the germline J gene. The rearrangement joins TRBV29-1 to TRBJ1-3, with D possibly being TRBD1 (5 bases). Germline V CDR1 and CDR2: SQVTM, ANQGSEA. The CDR3 consists of 13 residues. The CDR3 reads CSVALGTGNTIYF. Incomplete CDR3 DNA: TGCAGCGTTGCTTTGGGGACTGGAAACACT.

Concerning this clone itself: This sample also contains other DNA sequences that code for the same CDR3. The CDR3 here is CASSSLMGRGMGTEAFF. The part of the CDR3 DNA that was read is TGCGCCAGCAGCTCACTAATGGGTCGGGGAATGGGCACTGAA. The rearrangement links TRBV5-1 to TRBJ1-1; D gene ambiguous. The read is 3 residues too short to cover the CDR3 end, so that end is filled in from the germline J gene. V lost 3 bases to trimming and J lost 4 bases, with 22 bases between them. The CDR3 is 17 residues long. In germline, CDR1 is SGHRS, CDR2 YFSETQ.

In regard to this clone: The read falls 3 residues short of the CDR3 end, and the missing part is taken from the germline J gene. J is TRBJ2-1 and V is TRBV19, with D possibly matching TRBD2 (6 bases). The CDR3 has 14 amino acids. Germline CDR1 reads LNHDA; CDR2 reads SQIVND (reference sequence). V was pared by 10 bases and J by 8 bases, with 21 bases between. This CDR3 is CATAGLARVHEQFF. Incomplete CDR3 DNA: TGTGCCACCGCTGGGCTAGCGAGAGTTCATGAG. The full variable domain, completed using reference TRBV19 and TRBJ2-1, is DGGITQSPKYLFRKEGQNVTLSCEQNLNHDAMYWYRQDPGQGLRLIYYSQIVNDFQKGDIAEGYSVSREKKESFPLTVTSAQKNPTAFYLCATAGLARVHEQFFGPGTRLTVL.

In the case of this clone: The CDR3 is cut off 3 residues early in the read; its end comes from the germline J gene. The chain uses TRBV19 and TRBJ2-7; 8 bases map to TRBD1. Germline assignment: CDR1 LNHDA and CDR2 SQIVND (reference sequence). Trimming cost V 4 bases and J 2 bases; bases outside gene matches: 7. The CDR3 extends over 15 amino acids. CDR3 bases read: TGTGCCAGTAGTACGCCTGGGGACAGGCCCTACGAG. This encodes CASSTPGDRPYE. The complete CDR3 reads CASSTPGDRPYEQYF.

CDR3 residues: CASSPYRQGDFNEKLFF. Partial CDR3 DNA: TGTGCCAGCAGCCCCTACCGACAGGGGGATTTCAATGAAAAA. V and J are TRBV7-6 and TRBJ1-4, with 9 bases lining up with TRBD1. The sequence runs out 3 residues before the end of the CDR3; the remainder is reconstructed from the germline J gene. The V segment lost 5 bases and the J segment 5 bases; nucleotides outside the gene matches: 12. This CDR3 contains 17 residues. Looked up from germline, CDR1 is SGHVS and CDR2 is FNYEAQ.

Regarding this clone: The observed sequence ends 3 residues before the CDR3 terminus, with the missing tail filled in from the germline J gene. The chain couples TRBV20-1 to TRBJ1-1, with a possible D match to TRBD1 (6 bases). The CDR3 extends over 14 amino acids. V was clipped by 0 bases and J by 1 base, with 9 bases between them. Germline CDR1 is DFQATT and CDR2 is SNEGSKA (reference sequence). The CDR3 DNA, read in part, is TGCAGTGCTAGAGATCCAGGGGAGAACACTGAA. Amino acids: CSARDPGENTE. The full-length CDR3 reads as CSARDPGENTEAFF.

With regard to this clone: The read stops 3 residues short of the end of the CDR3; the missing end is completed from the germline J gene. V is TRBV20-1 and J is TRBJ1-2; TRBD1 aligns across 9 bases. The length of the CDR3 is 14 residues. The germline gives CDR1 DFQATT, CDR2 SNEGSKA (reference sequence). Trimming removed 0 bases from V and 7 bases from J; junction bases left unmatched: 6. CDR3 DNA, as far as it was read: TGCAGTGCTAGAGATCAGGACAGGGGCGCTGGC. Translating gives CSARDQDRGAG. The entire CDR3 protein is CSARDQDRGAGYTF.